The 22 T cell receptor beta chains given below trace back to one sample, sequenced in a study of T cells in Graves' hyperthyroidism and ophthalmopathy. The CDR3 regions of TCR beta were amplified from RNA transcripts. The HTBI primer set was used in a first-round RT-PCR of the TCR CDR3. MiXCR was run by TCRdb on the multiplex PCR reads, yielding one entry per CDR3 protein. The data show approximately 400,000 distinct CDR3 sequences, with about 15% seen just once and 30% to 35% held by the top ten. Specimen: blood. The source of these receptors is a woman aged 25 to 45 with Graves' hyperthyroidism.

This clonotype has a count of ten or more. This chain links TRBV28 with TRBJ2-3; D might be TRBD2 (5 bases). Germline loops: CDR1 MDHEN, CDR2 SYDVKM. V gave up 9 bases and J gave up 3 bases, with 16 bases separating them. This CDR3 region has 14 residues. This CDR3 reads CASGNEGRTDTQYF. The DNA for the CDR3 is TGTGCCAGTGGAAACGAGGGCCGGACAGATACGCAGTATTTT. The entire variable domain, with the rest obtained from reference TRBV28 and TRBJ2-3, is as follows: DVKVTQSSRYLVKRTGEKVFLECVQDMDHENMFWYRQDPGLGLRLIYFSYDVKMKEKGDIPEGYSVSREKKERFSLILESASTNQTSMYLCASGNEGRTDTQYFGPGTRLTVL.

The chain has TRBV27 and TRBJ1-1; no definite D call. CDR1 MNHEY and CDR2 SMNVEV come from the germline V gene (reference sequence). V was clipped by 2 bases and J by 4 bases, with 11 bases between them. The CDR3 totals 14 residues. The CDR3 spells CASSLASSITEAFF. For the CDR3, the DNA is TGTGCCAGCAGTTTAGCATCTAGTATCACTGAAGCTTTCTTT.

This clonotype has only a few counts. V and J are TRBV27 and TRBJ2-7; perhaps D is TRBD1 or TRBD2 (7 bases each). CDR1 is MNHEY, CDR2 SMNVEV, per germline (reference sequence). V was pared by 8 bases and J by 6 bases, with 17 bases between. The CDR3 sequence is 13 residues long. CDR3: CASETGTTLEQYF. The CDR3 DNA sequence: TGTGCCAGCGAGACAGGGACTACCCTCGAGCAGTACTTC.

This clonotype has a count of ten or more. The chain has TRBV28 and TRBJ1-1, with 9 positions matching TRBD1. The ends lost 7 bases at V and 4 bases at J; junction bases unmatched: 7. From germline, CDR1 is MDHEN and CDR2 SYDVKM. The CDR3 is 14 amino acids. CDR3 residues: CASTRTGVFTEAFF. The CDR3 region has the DNA TGTGCCAGCACAAGGACAGGGGTATTCACTGAAGCTTTCTTT.

This clonotype was seen many times. The chain couples TRBV11-2 to TRBJ2-7; 7 bases fit TRBD2. CDR3 length: 14 residues. CDR1 and CDR2 (germline): SGHAT, FQNNGV. Germline trimming cut 5 bases from V and 7 bases from J; bases unmatched to any gene: 11. The CDR3 DNA is TGTGCCAGCAGCACCTTAACTAGCGTACGGGAGCAGTACTTC. Its translation is CASSTLTSVREQYF.

The chain uses TRBV12-5 and TRBJ2-4; the match to TRBD1 covers 9 bases. Germline values: CDR1 LGHNT, CDR2 FRNRAP. V lost 5 bases to trimming and J lost 7 bases; unmatched junction nucleotides: 9. The CDR3 has 15 residues. In DNA, the CDR3 is TGTGCTAGTGGTCCTCGGGGACAGGGTTCGAACATTCAGTACTTC. This encodes CASGPRGQGSNIQYF.

The chain joins TRBV11-2 to TRBJ2-7; 14 positions agree with TRBD2. Germline-derived CDR1 and CDR2 are SGHAT and FQNNGV. Trimming removed 0 bases from V and 4 bases from J; junction bases left unmatched: 5. The CDR3 covers 17 residues. This CDR3 reads CASSLDSGLAGGYEQYF. The CDR3 coding sequence is TGTGCCAGCAGCTTAGACTCCGGACTAGCGGGAGGTTACGAGCAGTACTTC.

The chain links TRBV6-2 or TRBV6-3 to TRBJ2-7, with D possibly matching TRBD1 (5 bases). The CDR3 totals 14 residues. Germline assignment: CDR1 MNHEY and CDR2 SVGEGT. With 3 bases removed from V and 3 bases from J, the gap between germline ends came to 12 bases. The chain's CDR3 is CASSYRQGGYEQYF. The CDR3 DNA is TGTGCCAGCAGTTATCGGCAGGGCGGCTACGAGCAGTACTTC.

On this clonotype itself: A much larger clone differs from this one at a single base, so this may be a read error. This chain connects TRBV9 to TRBJ1-4; no definite D call. This CDR3 is built from 15 residues. Germline CDR1 SGDLS, CDR2 YYNGEE. Trimming stripped 3 bases from V and 2 bases from J, with 11 bases between. CDR3 in DNA: TGTGCCAGCAGCGCAGCCCCATCGACTAATGAAAAACTGTTTTTT. Translating gives CASSAAPSTNEKLFF.

This clonotype has at least ten counts. The V call is TRBV20-1, the J call TRBJ2-7, with D possibly matching TRBD2 (6 bases). Germline CDR1 DFQATT, CDR2 SNEGSKA (reference sequence). V was cut by 1 base and J by 4 bases, with 14 bases left in between. This CDR3 comprises 14 residues. Here the CDR3 reads CSARGTGTGYEQYF. CDR3 nucleotide sequence: TGCAGTGCTAGAGGTACCGGGACTGGATACGAGCAGTACTTC.

This clonotype has just a few counts. V gene TRBV7-2 combines with J gene TRBJ2-1, with 8 bases matching TRBD2. The germline CDR1 and CDR2 sequences are SGHTA and FQGNSA. The CDR3 totals 15 residues. V trimming: 1 base; J trimming: 4 bases; junction bases outside the gene matches: 3. The CDR3 protein is CASSLDPSGYNEQFF. DNA of the CDR3: TGTGCCAGCAGCTTAGACCCTAGCGGGTACAATGAGCAGTTCTTC.

In its sample, this clonotype was seen many times. J is TRBJ2-7 and V is TRBV4-2, with a possible D match to TRBD2 (6 bases). This CDR3 spans 15 amino acids. Per the germline V gene, CDR1 is LGHNA and CDR2 is YNFKEQ. V lost 0 bases, J lost 2 bases, and 11 bases lay in between. In nucleotides, the CDR3 is TGTGCCAGCAGCCAAGAGGTAGCGGCCACCTACGAGCAGTACTTC. Encoded protein: CASSQEVAATYEQYF.

This clonotype was counted many times. V and J are TRBV3-1 and TRBJ2-3; no firm D call. The germline V gene has CDR1 LGHDT and CDR2 YNNKEL (reference sequence). This CDR3 is 15 amino acids long. With 3 bases removed from V and 2 bases from J, the gap between germline ends came to 12 bases. The CDR3 region is CASSQGISPTDTQYF. CDR3 DNA sequence: TGTGCCAGCAGCCAGGGAATTAGCCCCACAGATACGCAGTATTTT.

On this clonotype itself: This may arise from a read error, as a much more abundant clone is one base away. The V gene is TRBV18, the J gene TRBJ1-2, with D perhaps matching TRBD1 (6 bases). CDR3 length equals 13 residues. V was trimmed by 2 bases and J by 7 bases, leaving 11 bases between them. CDR1 is KGHSH and CDR2 is LQKENI in the germline V gene. Written as DNA, the CDR3 is TGTGCCAGCTCACCAGATGGGGGGCGTGGCTACACCTTC. The encoded protein is CASSPDGGRGYTF.

This clonotype was observed a few times. The chain is built from TRBV3-1 and TRBJ2-2; the match to TRBD2 covers 16 bases. V was clipped by 4 bases and J by 11 bases; unmatched bases: 13. The CDR3 totals 18 residues. Germline V gene sequence: CDR1 LGHDT, CDR2 YNNKEL (reference sequence). CDR3 in amino acids: CASSLGLAGGPPIPELFF. The CDR3, as DNA: TGTGCCAGCAGCCTGGGACTAGCGGGAGGGCCCCCTATCCCAGAGCTGTTTTTT.

This chain joins TRBV10-3 and TRBJ1-1; 7 bases line up with TRBD1. Germline V gene lookup returns CDR1 ENHRY and CDR2 SYGVKD. V was clipped by 3 bases and J by 0 bases; unmatched bases: 4. The CDR3 extends over 15 amino acids. CDR3 amino acids: CAISDRGYLNTEAFF. The DNA for the CDR3 is TGTGCCATCAGTGACAGGGGGTATCTGAACACTGAAGCTTTCTTT.

This clonotype was counted ten times or more. The chain joins TRBV28 to TRBJ2-7; D not certain. The CDR3 spans 11 residues. Germline CDR1 and CDR2: MDHEN and SYDVKM. The germline V and J ends were trimmed by 3 bases and 6 bases, with 6 bases remaining between them. The CDR3 DNA sequence: TGTGCCAGCAGTTTCAGGATCGAGCAGTACTTC. Translation: CASSFRIEQYF.

The genes are TRBV9 and TRBJ2-5; the match to TRBD2 covers 7 bases. There are 16 residues in the CDR3. The ends lost 0 bases at V and 1 base at J; junction bases unmatched: 6. From germline, CDR1 is SGDLS and CDR2 YYNGEE. The CDR3 here is CASSVDGGGGQETQYF. CDR3 sequence (DNA): TGTGCCAGCAGCGTAGATGGGGGGGGGGGCCAAGAGACCCAGTACTTC.

This chain uses TRBV15 with TRBJ2-1; 12 bases are a match to TRBD2. The germline gives CDR1 LNHNV, CDR2 YYDKDF (reference sequence). V was pared by 8 bases and J by 0 bases, with 5 bases of the junction left unmatched. This CDR3 comprises 16 residues. The DNA for the CDR3 is TGTGCCACCGCCGGGACTAGCGGGTCCTCCTACAATGAGCAGTTCTTC. As protein: CATAGTSGSSYNEQFF.

The CDR3 region has the DNA TGTGCCAGTAGTTTTGCGCCTACAGCCCTGCAAGAGACCCAGTACTTC. Its translation: CASSFAPTALQETQYF. The chain joins TRBV19 to TRBJ2-5; D remains unclear. Germline lookup yields CDR1 LNHDA and CDR2 SQIVND (reference sequence). The CDR3 totals 16 residues. Trimming cost V 5 bases and J 2 bases, with 18 bases left between them.

This clonotype was seen at least ten times. This sequence joins TRBV11-2 and TRBJ2-5; 10 bases match TRBD2. The CDR3 is 17 residues long. The V gene's germline CDR1 is SGHAT and CDR2 FQNNGV. J lost 4 bases, V lost 10 bases, and 18 bases had no gene match. The CDR3 reads CATLGLAGGFRAETQYF. In nucleotides, the CDR3 is TGTGCCACCTTGGGGTTAGCGGGAGGCTTCCGCGCAGAGACCCAGTACTTC.

This clonotype was found many times. J is TRBJ1-4 and V is TRBV12-3 or TRBV12-4; the match to TRBD1 covers 10 bases. The length of the CDR3 is 13 residues. J lost 10 bases, V lost 6 bases, and 5 bases had no gene match. The CDR3, as DNA: TGTGCCAGCAGCCCAGGACAGGGGGGAAAACTGTTTTTT. Its translation is CASSPGQGGKLFF.